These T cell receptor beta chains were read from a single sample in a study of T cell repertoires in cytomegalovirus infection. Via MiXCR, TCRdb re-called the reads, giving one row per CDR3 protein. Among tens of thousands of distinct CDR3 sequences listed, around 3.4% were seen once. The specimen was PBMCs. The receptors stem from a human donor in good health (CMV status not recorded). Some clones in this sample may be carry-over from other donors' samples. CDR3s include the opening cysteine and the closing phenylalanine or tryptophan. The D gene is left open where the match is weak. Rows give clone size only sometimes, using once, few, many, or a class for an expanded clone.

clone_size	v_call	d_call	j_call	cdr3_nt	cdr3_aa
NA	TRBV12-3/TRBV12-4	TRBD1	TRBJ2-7	TGTGCCAGCAGTTTATCGGGTTGGGTAGGGACAGCTAGCTACGAGCAGTACTTC	CASSLSGWVGTASYEQYF
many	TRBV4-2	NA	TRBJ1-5	TGTGCCAGCAGCGAACAGTACAATCAGCCCCAGCATTTT	CASSEQYNQPQHF
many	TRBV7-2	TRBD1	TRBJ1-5	TGTGCCAGCAGCGACAGGGGGACGGGGGGTCAGCCCCAGCATTTT	CASSDRGTGGQPQHF
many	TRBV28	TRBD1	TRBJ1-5	TGTGCCAGCAGTTCCCCCGGAGGGGGGACAGAGGTTCTTTTT	CASSSPGGGTEVLF
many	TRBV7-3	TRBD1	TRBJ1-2	TGTGCCAGCAGCACCGGGACAGCCTCGGATGGCTACACCTTC	CASSTGTASDGYTF
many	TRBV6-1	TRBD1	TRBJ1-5	TGTGCCAGCAGTGCGGGACAGGGTAACCTCCAGCCCCAGCATTTT	CASSAGQGNLQPQHF
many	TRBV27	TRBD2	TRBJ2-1	TGTGCCAGCAGTTGGACTAGCAACTCCTACAATGAGCAGTTCTTC	CASSWTSNSYNEQFF
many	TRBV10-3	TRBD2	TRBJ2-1	TGTGCCATCACGGGAGCGGGGGGGGAGCAGTTCTTC	CAITGAGGEQFF
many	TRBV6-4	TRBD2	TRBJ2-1	TGTGCCAGCAGTGGAAGAGCGGGGGCCTACAATGAGCAGTTCTTC	CASSGRAGAYNEQFF
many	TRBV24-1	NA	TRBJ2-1	TGTGCCACCAGTGATACCGGGACCCCTAGGGATGAGCAGTTCTTC	CATSDTGTPRDEQFF
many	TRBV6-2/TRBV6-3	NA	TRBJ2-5	TGTGCCAGCAGTTACGTAGCGGAAGAGACCCAGTACTTC	CASSYVAEETQYF
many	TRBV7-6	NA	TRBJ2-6	TGTGCCAGCAGCTCACCCTCCCGTGGGGCCAACGTCCTGACTTTC	CASSSPSRGANVLTF
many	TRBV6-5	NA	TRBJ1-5	TGTGCCAGCAAAATTAGGGTCTATAGCAATCAGCCCCAGCATTTT	CASKIRVYSNQPQHF
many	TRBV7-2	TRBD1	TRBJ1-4	TGTGCCAGCAGCCTATTACAGGGGGCTCAAGTTAGAAAACTGTTTTTT	CASSLLQGAQVRKLFF
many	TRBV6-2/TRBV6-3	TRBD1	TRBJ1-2	TGTGCCAGCAGTTACAACAGGGGCCATGGCTACACCTTC	CASSYNRGHGYTF
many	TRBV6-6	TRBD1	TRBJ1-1	TGTGCCAGCATGAGGGACAGGGTTTTAGGCGAAGCTTTCTTT	CASMRDRVLGEAFF
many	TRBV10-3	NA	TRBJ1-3	TGTGCCACCCGGGAAGCCTTCTCTGGAAACACCATATATTTT	CATREAFSGNTIYF
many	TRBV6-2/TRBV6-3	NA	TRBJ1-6	TGTGCCAGCAGTTACTCTCTACAGCCGAGGCCCTCACCCCTCCACTTT	CASSYSLQPRPSPLHF
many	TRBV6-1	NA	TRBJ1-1	TGTGCCAGCAGTGCAAAATATGACACTGAAGCTTTCTTT	CASSAKYDTEAFF
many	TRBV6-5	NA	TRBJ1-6	TGTGCCAGCAGTTACTCGGAGGGTATCCCCATCGCCCCGTATAATTCACCCCTCCACTTT	CASSYSEGIPIAPYNSPLHF
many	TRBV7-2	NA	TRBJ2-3	TGTGCCAGCAACTTAGCGGATACGCAGTATTTT	CASNLADTQYF
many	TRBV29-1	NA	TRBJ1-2	TGCAGCGTTGAAGATATACTTCGAGCTAACTATGGCTACACCTTC	CSVEDILRANYGYTF
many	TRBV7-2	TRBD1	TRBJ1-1	TGTGCCAGCAGCCCTCCCGGGACAGGGGTGGGGATGAACACTGAAGCTTTCTTT	CASSPPGTGVGMNTEAFF
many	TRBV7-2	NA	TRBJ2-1	TGTGCCAGCAGCTTGGCTTCCGGGAATGAGCAGTTCTTC	CASSLASGNEQFF
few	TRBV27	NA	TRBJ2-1	TGTGCCAGCAGTTTGGGGCGGATGAGCTCCTACAATGAGCAGTTCTTC	CASSLGRMSSYNEQFF
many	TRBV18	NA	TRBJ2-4	TGTGCCAGCTCACCAGGGTCCGGACAACCCGGGAACATTCAGTACTTC	CASSPGSGQPGNIQYF
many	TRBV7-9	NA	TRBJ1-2	TGTGCCAGCAGCTTTCCCAGGGATGGCTACACCTTC	CASSFPRDGYTF
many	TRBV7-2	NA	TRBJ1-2	TGTGCCAGCAACCGGGGACATAGCTATGGCTACACCTTC	CASNRGHSYGYTF
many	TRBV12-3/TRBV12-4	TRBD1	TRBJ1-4	TGTGCCAGCACGGCCTTCGACAGGGGGCAAGAAAAACTGTTTTTT	CASTAFDRGQEKLFF
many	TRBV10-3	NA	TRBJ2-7	TGTGCCATCACTCCAGACCCTTATTATTACGAGCAGTACTTC	CAITPDPYYYEQYF
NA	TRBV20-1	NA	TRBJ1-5	TGCAGTGCTAGAGATACTGGGGATCGGCCCCAGCATTTT	CSARDTGDRPQHF
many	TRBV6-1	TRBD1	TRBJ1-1	TGTGCCAGCAGTGGACGGACAGGGGCCACTGAAGCTTTCTTT	CASSGRTGATEAFF
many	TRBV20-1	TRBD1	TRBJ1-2	TGCAGTGGGAAGGGACAGGGATCCAATGGCTACACCTTC	CSGKGQGSNGYTF
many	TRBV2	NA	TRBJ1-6	TGTGCCCAAACCGGATCTCGAGGGGAGCCCCATTCACCCCTCCACTTT	CAQTGSRGEPHSPLHF
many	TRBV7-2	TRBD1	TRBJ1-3	TGTGCCAGCAGCCGGGGACAGAACTCTGGAAACACCATATATTTT	CASSRGQNSGNTIYF
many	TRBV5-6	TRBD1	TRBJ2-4	TGTGCCAGCAGGCCAGCGACAGGGGCGAAATATCAGTACTTC	CASRPATGAKYQYF
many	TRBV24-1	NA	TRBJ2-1	TGTGCCACCAGTGATACGGGCAATGAGCAGTTCTTC	CATSDTGNEQFF
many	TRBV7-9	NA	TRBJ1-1	TGTGCCAGCAGCTTAACGCAAACTGAAGCTTTCTTT	CASSLTQTEAFF
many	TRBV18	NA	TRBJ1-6	TGTGCCAGCTCACCAAATCCTAATTCACCCCTCCACTTT	CASSPNPNSPLHF
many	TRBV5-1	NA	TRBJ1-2	TGCGCCAGCAGCTTAGAAGGCCGCGGCTACACCTTC	CASSLEGRGYTF
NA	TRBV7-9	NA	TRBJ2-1	TGTGCCAGCAGCTTACGCCGGGAGCAGTTCTTC	CASSLRREQFF
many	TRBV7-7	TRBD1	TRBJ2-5	TGTGCTAGCAGTCCTGACAGGGGGCGAGAGACCCAGTACTTC	CASSPDRGRETQYF
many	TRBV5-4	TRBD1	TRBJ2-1	TGTGCCAGCAGACCGGGACAGCTTAACAATGAGCAGTTCTTC	CASRPGQLNNEQFF
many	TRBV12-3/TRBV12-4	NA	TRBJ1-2	TGTGCCAGCAGCCGAGGGGGTACGAGAAGCTATGGCTACACCTTC	CASSRGGTRSYGYTF
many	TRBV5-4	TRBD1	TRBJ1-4	TGTGCCAGCAGCCTGGACAGGGGTCCTAATGAAAAACTGTTTTTT	CASSLDRGPNEKLFF
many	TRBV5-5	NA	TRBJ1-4	TGTGCCAGCAGCCCTGGGACCGGGACAACTAATGAAAAACTGTTTTTT	CASSPGTGTTNEKLFF
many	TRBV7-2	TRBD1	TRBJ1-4	TGTGCCAGCACCACCAGTGACAGGGCGGGTGAAAAACTGTTTTTT	CASTTSDRAGEKLFF
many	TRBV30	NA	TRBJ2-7	TGTGCCTGGAGGGACAGCGGCCACGAGCAGTACTTC	CAWRDSGHEQYF
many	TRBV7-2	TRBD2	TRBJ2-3	TGTGCCAGCAGCTCAACTAGCGGGGGGGCTGCAGATACGCAGTATTTT	CASSSTSGGAADTQYF
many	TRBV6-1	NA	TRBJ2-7	TGTGCCAGCAGTGAAGTAGCTGTCTACGAGCAGTACTTC	CASSEVAVYEQYF